This TCR beta chain was sequenced in a study of post-analysis software for immune sequencing data. Study-wide background: Disease courses included relapsing-remitting, secondary progressive and progressive-relapsing multiple sclerosis. Study-level findings and limits: Compared with controls, patients showed significantly lower normalized Chao1 diversity. Controls showed lower frequencies than patients for roughly five TRBV segments, and TRBV5-6, TRBV5-1 and TRBV20-1 were among these.

With regard to this clonotype: No antigen is known for it.

Every TCR beta cDNA library bore unique molecular identifiers. TCRdb re-called the PCR reads with MiXCR, one entry per CDR3 protein. In the table there are roughly 540,000 distinct CDR3 sequences, under 40% of which are singletons. This CDR3 has 14 amino acids. The germline V gene has CDR1 MNHEY and CDR2 SVGAGI. Trimming took 2 bases from V and 3 from J; bases not matched to a gene: 1. This clonotype originated in a girl aged 2 to 17 with multiple sclerosis. The rearrangement uses TRBV6-5 and TRBJ1-5; 7 bases are a match to TRBD1. The specimen sequenced was blood. DNA for the CDR3: TGTGCCAGCAGTTACAGGGGGCCCAATCAGCCCCAGCATTTT. Translation: CASSYRGPNQPQHF.